Below, 6 T cell receptor beta chains from the same sample are listed, as sequenced in a study of molecular identifiers for immune sequencing clone quantification (dated by TCRdb to 2016 to 2019). Receptor libraries were prepared by PCR. The sequencer listed for this sample is Illumina HiSeq 4000. Using fastp trimming at Q25 and MiXCR clonotype assembly, TCRdb reanalyzed the public sequencing data and kept in-frame beta chains. Entries that share a CDR3 protein sequence are merged under the most common genes and DNA. In all, the sample holds 88,000 or so distinct CDR3 sequences, and roughly 23% of those were seen once. About 1% of the sample lies in the top ten. Input material: naive CD8+ T cells from blood, with Jurkat cell RNA spiked in. The cell subset or site label, as the study defines it: FACS-sorted CD8+CD4-CCR7+CD45RA+ naive T cells. The receptors were gathered from a human donor in good health. Some libraries in this study had Jurkat cell RNA spiked in.

This clonotype was counted at least ten times. The germline gene is not matched at one end of the junction; a read error may be the cause. The CDR3 nucleotides are TGTGCCAGCAGTCTAGCGGGAGGATTCACAGATACGCAGTATTTT. Protein product: CASSLAGGFTDTQYF. The genes are TRBV12-3 or TRBV12-4 and TRBJ2-3; 11 bases are shared with TRBD2. The CDR3 sequence is 15 residues long.

Notes on this clonotype: Since a much larger clone is just one base distant, this may be a read error. V gene TRBV6-5 combines with J gene TRBJ2-3, with 7 bases identical to TRBD1. Germline CDR1 and CDR2: MNHEY and SVGAGI. CDR3 length equals 17 residues. J was trimmed by 2 bases and V by 5 bases; bases with no gene match: 13. In DNA, the CDR3 is TGTGCCAGCAGTGAAACAGGGGACGGAGGACCCACAGATACGCAGTATTTT. It yields the protein CASSETGDGGPTDTQYF.

This clonotype was seen repeatedly, ten times or more. The chain couples TRBV7-2 to TRBJ2-3, with D possibly TRBD1 on 6 matching bases. Trimming pared 4 bases from V and 0 bases from J, leaving 17 bases between. Germline-derived CDR1 and CDR2 are SGHTA and FQGNSA. The CDR3 has 17 residues. CDR3 in DNA: TGTGCCAGCAGCTCCGCTGGGGGCGGAAGAAGCACAGATACGCAGTATTTT. Its translation: CASSSAGGGRSTDTQYF. The full variable domain, rest sourced from reference TRBV7-2 and TRBJ2-3, is GAGVSQSPSNKVTEKGKDVELRCDPISGHTALYWYRQSLGQGLEFLIYFQGNSAPDKSGLPSDRFSAERTGGSVSTLTIQRTQQEDSAVYLCASSSAGGGRSTDTQYFGPGTRLTVL.

This clonotype was counted many times. This rearrangement joins TRBV29-1 to TRBJ2-3, with D perhaps being TRBD1 or TRBD2 (7 bases each). This CDR3 has 15 residues. Between the trimmed V and J ends, which lost 6 bases and 0 bases, there was a span of 16 bases. The germline V gene encodes CDR1 SQVTM and CDR2 ANQGSEA. The CDR3: CSVRGGPTSTDTQYF. In DNA, the CDR3 is TGCAGCGTCAGGGGGGGTCCTACTAGCACAGATACGCAGTATTTT.

This clonotype has just a few counts. The chain joins TRBV6-5 to TRBJ2-1, with a tentative D call TRBD2 (5 bases). Germline values: CDR1 MNHEY, CDR2 SVGAGI. The CDR3 sequence is 15 residues long. Trimming removed 5 bases at V and 1 base at J, with 12 bases between. As DNA, the CDR3 is TGTGCCAGCAGTCCAACTAGTGAGTCCTACAATGAGCAGTTCTTC. Amino acid sequence: CASSPTSESYNEQFF.

For this clonotype: A read error is likely, as this CDR3 ends without the conserved phenylalanine or tryptophan. The chain employs TRBV3-1 and TRBJ1-2; 10 bases match TRBD1. The germline gives CDR1 LGHDT, CDR2 YNNKEL (reference sequence). Unmatched junction bases numbered 10, after V lost 5 bases and J lost 4 bases. The CDR3 is made up of 16 amino acids. The CDR3 bases are TGTGCCAGCAGCTTCAACCGGGACAGGGGAATCTATGGCTACACCCTC. This translates into CASSFNRDRGIYGYTL.